The 8 T cell receptor beta chains in this list originate from one sample, sequenced in a study of response to subunit inactivated influenza vaccine. TCRdb recomputed calls from the RT-PCR reads with MiXCR, one row per CDR3 protein. The repertoire holds 650,000 or so distinct CDR3 sequences, with 12% to 15% as singletons. This sample comprised PBMCs from blood, obtained about 14 days before vaccination. These receptors came from a man aged 50-59 years who received an inactivated influenza vaccine.

The chain links TRBV5-1 to TRBJ2-3; possibly TRBD1 or TRBD2 for D (7 bases each). CDR3 length: 14 amino acids. V was pared by 5 bases and J by 2 bases, with 12 bases between. The V gene's germline CDR1 is SGHRS and CDR2 YFSETQ. The CDR3 loop is CASRRGTDTDTQYF. CDR3 DNA sequence: TGCGCCAGCAGGCGGGGGACAGACACAGATACGCAGTATTTT.

The V and J genes are TRBV5-1 and TRBJ2-7; weak D call: TRBD1 (6 bases). This CDR3 spans 15 amino acids. Germline loops: CDR1 SGHRS, CDR2 YFSETQ. V was shortened by 0 bases and J by 2 bases, with 12 bases between the two germline ends. The CDR3 sequence is CASSLEGHSTYEQYF. CDR3 nucleotides: TGCGCCAGCAGCTTGGAGGGACACTCTACCTACGAGCAGTACTTC.

V usage is TRBV6-2 or TRBV6-3 and J usage is TRBJ2-6, with unresolved D. Germline V lookup: CDR1 MNHEY, CDR2 SVGEGT. CDR3 length equals 16 residues. The germline V and J ends were trimmed by 6 bases and 0 bases, with 12 bases remaining between them. The chain's CDR3 is CASRFRRNSGANVLTF. Here the CDR3 DNA reads TGTGCCAGCAGATTCCGCAGGAACTCTGGGGCCAACGTCCTGACTTTC.

This clonotype has only a few counts. The CDR3 DNA reads TGCGCCAGCAGTGCTAATAGCGGGGGCCGGGGAGATACGCAGTATTTT. This translates into CASSANSGGRGDTQYF. V gene TRBV10-1 combines with J gene TRBJ2-3, with 9 nucleotides matching TRBD2. Germline assignment: CDR1 WNHNN and CDR2 SYGVQD (reference sequence). The CDR3 length is 16 residues. Losses at the gene ends were 4 bases for V and 5 bases for J; bases not matched to a gene: 10.

This clonotype has more than one count but fewer than ten. Its ends do not fully match the called genes, so a read error is possible. The J gene is TRBJ2-7, the V gene TRBV29-1; D may match TRBD1 or TRBD2 (5 bases each). The CDR3 has 10 residues. The germline V gene has CDR1 SQVTM and CDR2 ANQGSEA. CDR3 DNA sequence: TGCAGCGCTGTAACGGGGCGACGTGGCTTC. Translated, it gives CSAVTGRRGF.

This clonotype has a handful of counts. This chain uses TRBV6-2 or TRBV6-3 with TRBJ1-2, with D perhaps TRBD1 (5 bases). The CDR3 sequence is 15 residues long. V was shortened by 2 bases and J by 8 bases, with 18 bases between the two germline ends. CDR1 MNHEY and CDR2 SVGEGT come from the germline V gene. CDR3 amino acids: CASSYPNRPYSGYTF. The DNA of the CDR3 is TGTGCCAGCAGTTACCCCAACAGGCCCTATTCCGGCTACACCTTC.

The rearrangement uses TRBV29-1 and TRBJ2-1; D call uncertain. Germline assignment: CDR1 SQVTM and CDR2 ANQGSEA. The CDR3 contains 12 residues. V lost 4 bases and J 7 bases, leaving 11 bases between the germline ends. The CDR3 DNA is TGCAGCGTTGTCGCTGATTATAATGAGCAGTTCTTC. Translation: CSVVADYNEQFF.

This clonotype was counted only a few times. This chain connects TRBV10-3 to TRBJ1-1, with TRBD1 identical over 7 bases. Germline values: CDR1 ENHRY, CDR2 SYGVKD. CDR3 size: 13 residues. V lost 10 bases to trimming and J lost 0 bases; unmatched junction nucleotides: 5. The CDR3 is CATETGVNTEAFF. The CDR3 bases are TGTGCCACCGAAACAGGGGTGAACACTGAAGCTTTCTTT.